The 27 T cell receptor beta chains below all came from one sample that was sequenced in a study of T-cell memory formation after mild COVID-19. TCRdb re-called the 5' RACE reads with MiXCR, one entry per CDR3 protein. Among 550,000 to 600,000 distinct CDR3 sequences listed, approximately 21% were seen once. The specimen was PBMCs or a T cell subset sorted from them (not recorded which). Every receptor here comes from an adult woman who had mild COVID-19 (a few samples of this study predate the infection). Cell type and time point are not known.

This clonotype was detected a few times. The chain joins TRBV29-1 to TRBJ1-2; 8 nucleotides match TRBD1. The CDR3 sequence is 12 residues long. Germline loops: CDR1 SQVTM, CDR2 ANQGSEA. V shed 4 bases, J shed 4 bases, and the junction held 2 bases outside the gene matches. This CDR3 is CSVGTGSYGYTF. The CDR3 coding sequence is TGCAGCGTTGGGACAGGGTCCTATGGCTACACCTTC.

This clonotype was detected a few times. The CDR3 sequence is CASAPGHSYEQYF. Written as DNA, the CDR3 is TGTGCTAGTGCCCCGGGGCACTCCTACGAGCAGTACTTC. The chain couples TRBV12-5 to TRBJ2-7; either TRBD1 or TRBD2 may supply D (5 bases each). The V gene's germline CDR1 is LGHNT and CDR2 FRNRAP. V dropped 7 bases and J dropped 0 bases, with 10 bases sitting between them. The CDR3 covers 13 residues.

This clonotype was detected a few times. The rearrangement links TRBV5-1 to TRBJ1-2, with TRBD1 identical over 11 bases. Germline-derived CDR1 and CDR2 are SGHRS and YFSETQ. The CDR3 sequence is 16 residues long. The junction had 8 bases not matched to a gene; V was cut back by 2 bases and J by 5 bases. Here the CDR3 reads CASSFGQGATLYGYTF. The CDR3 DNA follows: TGCGCCAGCAGCTTTGGACAGGGGGCGACCCTATATGGCTACACCTTC.

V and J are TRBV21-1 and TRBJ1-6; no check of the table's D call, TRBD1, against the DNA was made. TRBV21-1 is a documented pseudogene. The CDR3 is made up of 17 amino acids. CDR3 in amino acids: CASSIRLDREERSPLHF. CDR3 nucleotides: TGTGCCAGCAGCATCCGACTAGACAGGGAAGAAAGATCACCCCTCCACTTT.

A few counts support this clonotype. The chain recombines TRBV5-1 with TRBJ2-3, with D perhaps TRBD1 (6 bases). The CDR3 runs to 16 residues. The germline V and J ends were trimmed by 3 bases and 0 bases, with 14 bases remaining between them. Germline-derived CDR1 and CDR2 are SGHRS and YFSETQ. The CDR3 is CASSSTPGQSTDTQYF. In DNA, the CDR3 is TGCGCCAGCAGCTCCACTCCGGGACAAAGCACAGATACGCAGTATTTT.

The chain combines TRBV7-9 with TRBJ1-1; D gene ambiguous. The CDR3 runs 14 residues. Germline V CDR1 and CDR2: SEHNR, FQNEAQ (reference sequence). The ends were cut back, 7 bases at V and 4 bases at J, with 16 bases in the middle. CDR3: CASTSLEKVTEAFF. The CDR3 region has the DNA TGTGCCAGCACTTCGCTGGAGAAAGTCACTGAAGCTTTCTTT.

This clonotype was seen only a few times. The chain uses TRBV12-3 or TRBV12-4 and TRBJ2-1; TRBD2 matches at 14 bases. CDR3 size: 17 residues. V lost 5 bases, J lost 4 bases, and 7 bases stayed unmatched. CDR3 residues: CASSLRLAGGLYNEQFF. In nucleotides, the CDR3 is TGTGCCAGCAGTCTTAGACTAGCGGGAGGGCTATACAATGAGCAGTTCTTC.

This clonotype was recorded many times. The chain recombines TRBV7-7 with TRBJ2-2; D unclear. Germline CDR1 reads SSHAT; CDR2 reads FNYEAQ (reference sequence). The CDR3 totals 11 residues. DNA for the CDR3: TGTGCTAGCCCGAACACCGGGGAGCTGTTTTTT. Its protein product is CASPNTGELFF.

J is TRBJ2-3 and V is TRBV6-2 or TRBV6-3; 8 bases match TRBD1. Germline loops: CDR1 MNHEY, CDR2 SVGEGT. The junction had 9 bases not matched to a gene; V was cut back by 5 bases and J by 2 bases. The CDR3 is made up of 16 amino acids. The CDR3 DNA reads TGTGCCAGCAGTGACTTCGGGGACAGGTACACAGATACGCAGTATTTT. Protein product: CASSDFGDRYTDTQYF.

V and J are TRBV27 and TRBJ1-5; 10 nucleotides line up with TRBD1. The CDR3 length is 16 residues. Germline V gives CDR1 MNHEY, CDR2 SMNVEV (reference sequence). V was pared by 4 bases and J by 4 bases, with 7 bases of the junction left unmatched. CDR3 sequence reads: CASSSFGTGENQPQHF. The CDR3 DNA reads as TGTGCCAGCAGTTCTTTCGGGACAGGGGAAAATCAGCCCCAGCATTTT.

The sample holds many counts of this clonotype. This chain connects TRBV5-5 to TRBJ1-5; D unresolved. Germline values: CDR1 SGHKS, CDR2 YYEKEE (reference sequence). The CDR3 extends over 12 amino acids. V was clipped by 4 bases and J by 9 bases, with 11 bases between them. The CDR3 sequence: CASSPSHRPQHF. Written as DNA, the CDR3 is TGTGCCAGCAGCCCCTCCCACAGGCCCCAGCATTTT.

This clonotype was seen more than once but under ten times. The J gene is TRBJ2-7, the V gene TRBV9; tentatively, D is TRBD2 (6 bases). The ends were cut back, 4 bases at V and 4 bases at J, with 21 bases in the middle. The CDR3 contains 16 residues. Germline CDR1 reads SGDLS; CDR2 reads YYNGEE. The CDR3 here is CASSPPSGGATYEQYF. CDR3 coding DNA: TGTGCCAGCAGCCCTCCATCTGGCGGGGCAACTTACGAGCAGTACTTC.

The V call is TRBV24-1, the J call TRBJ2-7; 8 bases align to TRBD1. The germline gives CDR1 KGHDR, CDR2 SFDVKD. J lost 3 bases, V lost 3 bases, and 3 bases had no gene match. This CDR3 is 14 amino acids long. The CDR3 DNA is TGTGCCACCAGTGATGCCGGACAGGGCTACGAGCAGTACTTC. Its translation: CATSDAGQGYEQYF.

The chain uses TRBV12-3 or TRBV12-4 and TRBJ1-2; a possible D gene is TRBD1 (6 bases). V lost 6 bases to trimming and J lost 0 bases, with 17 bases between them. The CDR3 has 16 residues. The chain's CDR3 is CASSSLTGAPNYGYTF. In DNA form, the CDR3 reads TGTGCCAGCAGCTCCCTGACAGGAGCCCCTAACTATGGCTACACCTTC.

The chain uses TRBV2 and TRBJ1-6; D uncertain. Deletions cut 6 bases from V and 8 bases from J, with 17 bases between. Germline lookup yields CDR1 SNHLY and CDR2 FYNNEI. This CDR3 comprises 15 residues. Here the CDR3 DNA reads TGTGCCAGCAGACCGGGCCCCGAGGTTGATTCACCCCTCCACTTT. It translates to CASRPGPEVDSPLHF.

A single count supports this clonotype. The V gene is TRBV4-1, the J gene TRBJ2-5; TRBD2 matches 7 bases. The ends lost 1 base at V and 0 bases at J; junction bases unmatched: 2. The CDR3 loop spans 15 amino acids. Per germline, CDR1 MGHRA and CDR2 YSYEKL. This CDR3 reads CASSQVGTNQETQYF. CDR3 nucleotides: TGCGCCAGCAGCCAAGTCGGGACTAACCAAGAGACCCAGTACTTC.

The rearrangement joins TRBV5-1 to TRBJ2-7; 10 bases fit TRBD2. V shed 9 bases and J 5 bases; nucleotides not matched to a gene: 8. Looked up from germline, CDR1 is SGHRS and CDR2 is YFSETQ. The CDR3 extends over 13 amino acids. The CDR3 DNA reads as TGCGCCAACGCAGCGGGGGGGCTCCACGAGCAGTACTTC. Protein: CANAAGGLHEQYF.

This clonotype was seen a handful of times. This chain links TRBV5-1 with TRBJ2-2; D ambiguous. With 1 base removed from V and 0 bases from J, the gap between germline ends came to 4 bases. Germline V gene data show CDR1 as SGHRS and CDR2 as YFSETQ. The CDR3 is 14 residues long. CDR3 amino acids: CASSLRPNTGELFF. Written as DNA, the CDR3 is TGCGCCAGCAGCTTGCGCCCGAACACCGGGGAGCTGTTTTTT.

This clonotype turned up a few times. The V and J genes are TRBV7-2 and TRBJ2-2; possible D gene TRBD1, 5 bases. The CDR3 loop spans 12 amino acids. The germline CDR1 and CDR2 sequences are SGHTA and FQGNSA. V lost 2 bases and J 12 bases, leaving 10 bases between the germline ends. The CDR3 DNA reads TGTGCCAGCAGCTTATTGGGGCGACAGCTGTTTTTT. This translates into CASSLLGRQLFF.

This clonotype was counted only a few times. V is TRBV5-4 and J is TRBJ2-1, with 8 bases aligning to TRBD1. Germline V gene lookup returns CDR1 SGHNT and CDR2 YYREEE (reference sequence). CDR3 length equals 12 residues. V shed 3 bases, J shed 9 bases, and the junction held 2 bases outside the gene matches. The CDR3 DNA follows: TGTGCCAGCAGCTGGACAGGGAGTGAGCAGTTCTTC. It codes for CASSWTGSEQFF.

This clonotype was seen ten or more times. The chain's CDR3 is CASRRDRGSTGELFF. DNA for the CDR3: TGTGCCAGCAGGAGAGACAGGGGGAGCACCGGGGAGCTGTTTTTT. This chain links TRBV12-3 or TRBV12-4 with TRBJ2-2; 9 nucleotides line up with TRBD1. The J segment lost 4 bases and the V segment lost 6 bases, leaving 6 bases of the junction unmatched. The CDR3 contains 15 residues.

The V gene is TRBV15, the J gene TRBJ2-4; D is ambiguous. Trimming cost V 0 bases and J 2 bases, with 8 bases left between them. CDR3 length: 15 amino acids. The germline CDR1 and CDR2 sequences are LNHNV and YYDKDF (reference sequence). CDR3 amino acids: CATSRDWQTKNIQYF. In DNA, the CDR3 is TGTGCCACCAGCAGAGATTGGCAGACCAAAAACATTCAGTACTTC.

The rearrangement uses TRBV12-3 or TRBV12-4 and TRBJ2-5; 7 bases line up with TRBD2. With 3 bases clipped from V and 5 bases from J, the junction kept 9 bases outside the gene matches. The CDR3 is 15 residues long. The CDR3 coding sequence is TGTGCCAGCAGTTTCTGGGGAGGGATGAAGGAGACCCAGTACTTC. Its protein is CASSFWGGMKETQYF.

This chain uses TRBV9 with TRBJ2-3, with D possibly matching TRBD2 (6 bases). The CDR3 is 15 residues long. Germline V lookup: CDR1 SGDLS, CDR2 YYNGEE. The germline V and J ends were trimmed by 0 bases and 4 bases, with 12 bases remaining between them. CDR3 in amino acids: CASSVGDTSPDTQYF. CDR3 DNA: TGTGCCAGCAGCGTAGGAGATACTAGCCCAGATACGCAGTATTTT. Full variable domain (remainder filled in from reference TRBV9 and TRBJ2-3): DSGVTQTPKHLITATGQRVTLRCSPRSGDLSVYWYQQSLDQGLQFLIQYYNGEERAKGNILERFSAQQFPDLHSELNLSSLELGDSALYFCASSVGDTSPDTQYFGPGTRLTVL.

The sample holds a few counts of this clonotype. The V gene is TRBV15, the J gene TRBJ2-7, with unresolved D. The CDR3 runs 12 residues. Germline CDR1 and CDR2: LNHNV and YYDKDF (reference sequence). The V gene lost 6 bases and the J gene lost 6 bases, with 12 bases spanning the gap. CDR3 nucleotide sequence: TGTGCCACCAGGTCCCCCCCGGGCGAGCAGTACTTC. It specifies CATRSPPGEQYF.

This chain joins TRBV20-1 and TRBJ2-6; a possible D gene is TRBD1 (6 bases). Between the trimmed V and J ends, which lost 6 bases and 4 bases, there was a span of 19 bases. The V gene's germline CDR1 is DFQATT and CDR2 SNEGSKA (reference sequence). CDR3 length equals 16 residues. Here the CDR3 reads CSALAGALLGANVLTF. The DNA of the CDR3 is TGCAGTGCCTTAGCAGGGGCCCTACTGGGGGCCAACGTCCTGACTTTC.

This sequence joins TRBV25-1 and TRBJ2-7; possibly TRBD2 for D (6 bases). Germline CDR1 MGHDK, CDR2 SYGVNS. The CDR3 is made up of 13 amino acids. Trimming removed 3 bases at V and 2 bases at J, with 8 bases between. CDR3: CASSDGSPYEQYF. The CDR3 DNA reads TGTGCCAGCAGTGACGGGAGTCCCTACGAGCAGTACTTC.